This TCR beta chain was observed in a study of lung T cells in sarcoidosis with Löfgren's syndrome. Study in general: Analyses focused on Löfgren's syndrome patients.

The V gene's germline CDR1 is MDHEN and CDR2 SYDVKM. This CDR3 contains 15 residues. TCRdb used MiXCR to reprocess the reads, holding one entry per CDR3 protein. Of tens of thousands of distinct CDR3 sequences listed, roughly 20% are singletons. Study conclusions and caveats: TRAV12-1 and TRBV2 were reportedly most expanded in Löfgren's patients. Multiple Löfgren's syndrome patients reportedly shared TRAV12-1 and TRBV2 CDR3 motifs.

Note on this clonotype: Antigen specificity is unknown. One end of the junction varies from germline; a read error may be responsible.

The rearrangement joins TRBV28 to TRBJ2-3, with 7 bases matching TRBD2. The source material was CD4+ T cells from PBMCs. This sequence originates from a human donor with sarcoidosis (Löfgren's syndrome or another form), or a control subject (not recorded which). The DNA for the CDR3 is TGTGCCAGCAGCCTGGGGGGGAACCACAAAGATGCGCAGTATTTT. It translates to CASSLGGNHKDAQYF. Looking up the rest from reference TRBV28 and TRBJ2-3 gives the full variable domain: DVKVTQSSRYLVKRTGEKVFLECVQDMDHENMFWYRQDPGLGLRLIYFSYDVKMKEKGDIPEGYSVSREKKERFSLILESASTNQTSMYLCASSLGGNHKDAQYFGPGTRLTVL.